The 12 T cell receptor beta chains presented below share a single source sample, sequenced in a study of early T cells in non-severe SARS-CoV-2 infection. One entry per CDR3 protein results from TCRdb running MiXCR on the 5' RACE reads. The sample includes 50,000 to 75,000 distinct CDR3 sequences, 12% of them seen just once. This material consisted of whole blood, taken at baseline. Receptors were obtained from an adult who was a healthcare worker with PCR-confirmed SARS-CoV-2 infection or an uninfected control (not recorded which). The donor label of this sample is uncertain.

The CDR3 DNA reads as TGTGCCAGCAGCCAAGCGATGACTAGCGGCCAAGAGACCCAGTACTTC. It is translated as CASSQAMTSGQETQYF. The chain links TRBV4-2 to TRBJ2-5, with TRBD2 matching over 9 bases. The germline V gene has CDR1 LGHNA and CDR2 YNFKEQ. This CDR3 region has 16 residues. The ends lost 1 base at V and 1 base at J; junction bases unmatched: 4.

This clonotype was seen repeatedly, ten times or more. The rearrangement joins TRBV19 to TRBJ1-2; D is undetermined. The CDR3 is 13 amino acids. V was trimmed by 1 base and J by 6 bases, leaving 9 bases between them. The germline CDR1 and CDR2 sequences are LNHDA and SQIVND (reference sequence). This chain's CDR3 is CASSIGRSDGYTF. CDR3 DNA sequence: TGTGCCAGTAGTATAGGTCGGTCAGATGGCTACACCTTC.

This clonotype was observed a handful of times. V and J are TRBV6-5 and TRBJ2-7; possible D gene TRBD1, 7 bases. Trimming stripped 6 bases from V and 2 bases from J, with 17 bases between. The CDR3 contains 15 residues. CDR1 is MNHEY, CDR2 SVGAGI, per germline. CDR3 coding DNA: TGTGCCAGCAGACCCGGGCAGGGGGGCCCCTACGAGCAGTACGTC. Encoded protein: CASRPGQGGPYEQYV.

This clonotype came up a few times. This chain links TRBV24-1 with TRBJ1-1; 7 bases align to TRBD1. There are 15 residues in the CDR3. Looked up from germline, CDR1 is KGHDR and CDR2 is SFDVKD. The V gene end was trimmed by 5 bases and the J gene end by 1 base; junction bases not matched to a gene: 6. This CDR3 reads CATSATGEKNTEAFF. The CDR3 DNA sequence: TGTGCCACCAGTGCCACAGGGGAAAAGAACACTGAAGCTTTCTTT.

This clonotype has ten or more counts. The chain is built from TRBV15 and TRBJ1-2; perhaps TRBD1 as D (6 bases). The V and J ends lost 3 bases and 4 bases respectively, with 9 bases between them. The CDR3 has 13 amino acids. CDR1 is LNHNV, CDR2 YYDKDF, per germline (reference sequence). For the CDR3, the DNA is TGTGCCACCAGCAGTGAGGGGGTCTATGGCTACACCTTC. Its translation is CATSSEGVYGYTF.

The DNA of the CDR3 is TGTGCCAGCAGTGAAGCGCCTAGCGGGGGCTACAGCTCCTACGAGCAGTACGTC. This codes for CASSEAPSGGYSSYEQYV. The V call is TRBV6-1, the J call TRBJ2-7, with 10 positions matching TRBD2. J lost 0 bases, V lost 0 bases, and 8 bases had no gene match. Germline V gene sequence: CDR1 MNHNS, CDR2 SASEGT. The CDR3 length is 18 residues.

The J gene is TRBJ2-1, the V gene TRBV12-3 or TRBV12-4, with D unclear. The CDR3 consists of 12 residues. Trimming pared 2 bases from V and 6 bases from J, leaving 5 bases between. DNA of the CDR3: TGTGCCAGCAGTTTACACAGCAATGAGCAGTTCTTC. It translates to CASSLHSNEQFF.

This clonotype was observed a few times. V usage is TRBV30 and J usage is TRBJ1-2; D is unclear. Looked up from germline, CDR1 is GTSNPN and CDR2 is SVGIG (reference sequence). The CDR3 totals 15 residues. The V end lost 2 bases, the J end lost 8 bases, and 21 bases lay between the germline ends. The CDR3 DNA reads TGTGCCTGGAGTCCCACGATCCTCTACTATATAGGCTACACCTTC. This sequence encodes CAWSPTILYYIGYTF.

The chain links TRBV21-1 to TRBJ2-7. TRBV21-1 is deemed a pseudogene. This CDR3 region has 15 residues. The CDR3 coding sequence is TGTGCCAGCAGCGCCGAGTGCGGTGGGTCCTACGAGCAGTACGTC. Protein product: CASSAECGGSYEQYV.

The gene calls are TRBV6-1 and TRBJ1-2; tentatively, D is TRBD1 (5 bases). The CDR3 length is 14 residues. V was pared by 10 bases and J by 0 bases, with 15 bases between. Looked up from germline, CDR1 is MNHNS and CDR2 is SASEGT. The DNA of the CDR3 is TGTGCCATAATGTCCAGGGACCCTAACTATGGCTACACCTTC. Protein: CAIMSRDPNYGYTF.

V gene TRBV28 combines with J gene TRBJ1-2; 7 nucleotides line up with TRBD1. Losses at the gene ends were 3 bases for V and 4 bases for J; bases not matched to a gene: 5. The germline V gene has CDR1 MDHEN and CDR2 SYDVKM. The CDR3 consists of 14 residues. CDR3 protein: CASSLSYRGYGYTF. The DNA for the CDR3 is TGTGCCAGCAGTTTGAGCTACAGGGGCTATGGCTACACCTTC.

CDR3 DNA sequence: TGTGCCAGCAGTCCTTCACAGGGGTACACTGAAGCTTTCTTT. Its translation is CASSPSQGYTEAFF. This chain links TRBV6-6 with TRBJ1-1, with 7 bases identical to TRBD1. CDR1 and CDR2 (germline): MNHNY, SVGAGI (reference sequence). V shed 5 bases and J 3 bases; nucleotides not matched to a gene: 6. The CDR3 extends over 14 amino acids.